One and the same sample provided the 12 T cell receptor beta chains below, sequenced in a study of OX40 agonist ivuxolimab in advanced cancers. The table came from immunoSEQ multiplex PCR; TCRdb's copy has only in-frame clones and leaves some out. The sample includes 100,000 to 110,000 clones, approximately 90% of them seen just once. Here the sequenced sample was CD4+ or CD8+ T cells sorted from blood, taken in a trial of the OX40 agonist ivuxolimab. Receptor source: an adult with an advanced solid tumor such as melanoma, head and neck, liver or kidney cancer.

The chain combines TRBV18 with TRBJ1-5; the D gene is possibly TRBD1 (5 bases). Germline V gives CDR1 KGHSH, CDR2 LQKENI. V was clipped by 5 bases and J by 4 bases, with 9 bases between them. The CDR3 totals 13 residues. As DNA, the CDR3 is TGTGCCAGCTCATCGAACAGGAATCAGCCCCAGCATTTT. Amino acids: CASSSNRNQPQHF. The variable domain in full, completed from reference TRBV18 and TRBJ1-5, reads NAGVMQNPRHLVRRRGQEARLRCSPMKGHSHVYWYRQLPEEGLKFMVYLQKENIIDESGMPKERFSAEFPKEGPSILRIQQVVRGDSAAYFCASSSNRNQPQHFGDGTRLSIL.

The J gene is TRBJ1-5, the V gene TRBV5-8; TRBD1 matches at 9 bases. The ends lost 4 bases at V and 7 bases at J; junction bases unmatched: 12. This CDR3 region has 16 residues. CDR1 and CDR2 (germline): SGHTS, YDEGEE. CDR3 sequence (DNA): TGTGCCAGCAGCCCGGAGGATGGGACAGGGAGACAGCCCCAGCATTTT. This codes for CASSPEDGTGRQPQHF.

A single count supports this clone. This rearrangement joins TRBV15 to TRBJ1-1; D remains ambiguous. The CDR3 runs 15 residues. V was shortened by 0 bases and J by 0 bases, with 8 bases between the two germline ends. Germline-derived CDR1 and CDR2 are LNHNV and YYDKDF (reference sequence). This CDR3 reads CATSRDVWMNTEAFF. DNA of the CDR3: TGTGCCACCAGCAGAGATGTTTGGATGAACACTGAAGCTTTCTTT. The full variable domain, its missing parts supplied by reference TRBV15 and TRBJ1-1, is DAMVIQNPRYQVTQFGKPVTLSCSQTLNHNVMYWYQQKSSQAPKLLFHYYDKDFNNEADTPDNFQSRRPNTSFCFLDIRSPGLGDTAMYLCATSRDVWMNTEAFFGQGTRLTVV.

The chain links TRBV27 to TRBJ1-4; 9 bases line up with TRBD1. V lost 10 bases and J lost 10; bases outside the gene matches: 19. This CDR3 has 16 residues. Germline V gene lookup returns CDR1 MNHEY and CDR2 SMNVEV (reference sequence). The CDR3 sequence: CATRAAETGGGLKLFF. In DNA form, the CDR3 reads TGTGCCACACGCGCGGCTGAGACAGGGGGAGGGTTAAAACTGTTTTTT.

The chain is built from TRBV5-6 and TRBJ2-1; D unresolved. The CDR3 loop spans 14 amino acids. Between the trimmed V and J ends, which lost 4 bases and 0 bases, there was a span of 8 bases. CDR1 is SGHDT, CDR2 YYEEEE, per germline. The CDR3 protein is CASSGPTSYNEQFF. The CDR3, as DNA: TGTGCCAGCAGCGGTCCAACCTCCTACAATGAGCAGTTCTTC.

In nucleotides, the CDR3 is TGTGCCAGCAGTGATACGGACGGGTGGATCTACGAGCAGTACTTC. Translating gives CASSDTDGWIYEQYF. The chain employs TRBV6-1 and TRBJ2-7, with no clear D. The CDR3 runs 15 residues. V was cut by 3 bases and J by 3 bases, with 15 bases left in between. Germline values: CDR1 MNHNS, CDR2 SASEGT.

This chain connects TRBV5-4 to TRBJ1-3; D gene unclear. The CDR3 loop spans 13 amino acids. The germline V gene encodes CDR1 SGHNT and CDR2 YYREEE (reference sequence). The ends were cut back, 4 bases at V and 4 bases at J, with 9 bases in the middle. CDR3 nucleotides: TGTGCCAGCAGCCCGCGTGGGGGAAACACCATATATTTT. Protein: CASSPRGGNTIYF. The entire variable domain, with the rest obtained from reference TRBV5-4 and TRBJ1-3, is as follows: ETGVTQSPTHLIKTRGQQVTLRCSSQSGHNTVSWYQQALGQGPQFIFQYYREEENGRGNFPPRFSGLQFPNYSSELNVNALELDDSALYLCASSPRGGNTIYFGEGSWLTVV.

The DNA for the CDR3 is TGTGCCAGCAGCTCCGACTATCGTAGCACAGATACGCAGTATTTT. Protein sequence: CASSSDYRSTDTQYF. V usage is TRBV7-9 and J usage is TRBJ2-3; a possible D gene is TRBD2 (5 bases). The CDR3 totals 15 residues. Trimming stripped 4 bases from V and 0 bases from J, with 11 bases between. Germline V lookup: CDR1 SEHNR, CDR2 FQNEAQ (reference sequence).

This clone has a single count. The CDR3 DNA is TGTGCCAGCAGTTTACCGGACAGGGTGGGGTATGGCTACACCTTC. This encodes CASSLPDRVGYGYTF. The chain combines TRBV28 with TRBJ1-2, with 8 bases fitting TRBD1. The germline V gene encodes CDR1 MDHEN and CDR2 SYDVKM. V was pared by 2 bases and J by 5 bases, with 7 bases of the junction left unmatched. The CDR3 consists of 15 residues.

This chain connects TRBV6-5 to TRBJ1-4; no reliable D call. CDR1 and CDR2 (germline): MNHEY, SVGAGI. The CDR3 is made up of 15 amino acids. V was clipped by 2 bases and J by 3 bases, with 10 bases between them. The CDR3 spells CASSYNPGSNEKLFF. CDR3 sequence (DNA): TGTGCCAGCAGTTACAATCCGGGTTCTAATGAAAAACTGTTTTTT.

The chain couples TRBV19 to TRBJ1-2, with D maybe TRBD1 (5 bases). Deletions cut 9 bases from V and 8 bases from J, with 13 bases between. The V gene's germline CDR1 is LNHDA and CDR2 SQIVND (reference sequence). This CDR3 is 11 amino acids long. The CDR3 sequence is CASRSGRGYTF. DNA for the CDR3: TGTGCCAGCCGTTCGGGGCGCGGCTACACCTTC.

The chain joins TRBV7-9 to TRBJ2-3, with a possible D match to TRBD1 (6 bases). The CDR3 consists of 13 residues. V was trimmed by 6 bases and J by 1 base, leaving 8 bases between them. The germline V gene has CDR1 SEHNR and CDR2 FQNEAQ (reference sequence). DNA for the CDR3: TGTGCCAGCAGAAACAGGGGCACAGATACGCAGTATTTT. Translated: CASRNRGTDTQYF.